These 25 T cell receptor beta chains were sequenced from one sample in a study of monozygotic twins with inflammatory bowel disease. One entry per CDR3 protein, without DNA, is what TCRdb gives after re-calling the 5' RACE reads. The record lists approximately 400,000 distinct CDR3 sequences, of which the ten most abundant hold 2% to 3%. The sequenced sample was blood. These receptor sequences come from a human donor with ulcerative colitis or Crohn's disease, or a healthy co-twin of an affected twin (not recorded which).

The chain joins TRBV12-3 or TRBV12-4 to TRBJ2-2. This CDR3 spans 14 amino acids. This CDR3 is CASSGDGNTGELFF.

The chain has TRBV7-9 and TRBJ2-3; TCRdb returns TRBD1, unconfirmable since there is no DNA. From germline, CDR1 is SEHNR and CDR2 FQNEAQ (reference sequence). The CDR3 extends over 16 amino acids. This CDR3 is CASSLGDSVYTDTQYF.

The CDR3 sequence: CASSLAGSGSGETQYF. This rearrangement joins TRBV5-1 to TRBJ2-5; TCRdb indicates TRBD2, and absent DNA this call remains unverified. CDR1 and CDR2 (germline): SGHRS, YFSETQ. This CDR3 contains 16 residues.

The genes are TRBV9 and TRBJ2-3; TCRdb's D call of TRBD1 is untestable without DNA. The germline CDR1 and CDR2 sequences are SGDLS and YYNGEE. This CDR3 is 12 amino acids long. The CDR3 sequence: CASARDTDTQYF. Supplemented by reference TRBV9 and TRBJ2-3, the full variable domain reads DSGVTQTPKHLITATGQRVTLRCSPRSGDLSVYWYQQSLDQGLQFLIQYYNGEERAKGNILERFSAQQFPDLHSELNLSSLELGDSALYFCASARDTDTQYFGPGTRLTVL.

The V call is TRBV20-1, the J call TRBJ1-1. This CDR3 comprises 13 residues. Germline lookup yields CDR1 DFQATT and CDR2 SNEGSKA (reference sequence). The CDR3 reads CSARAQGSTEAFF.

V usage is TRBV6-5 and J usage is TRBJ2-5; no DNA is available, so the TRBD1 call from TCRdb remains unchecked. The CDR3 covers 15 residues. Germline CDR1 MNHEY, CDR2 SVGAGI. The CDR3 reads CASSLTGNIGETQYF.

The chain links TRBV5-4 to TRBJ2-1; TCRdb outputs TRBD2, but without DNA this stays unchecked. Germline V CDR1 and CDR2: SGHNT, YYREEE (reference sequence). This CDR3 region has 15 residues. The CDR3 region is CASSVGTTSYNEQFF.

The rearrangement uses TRBV18 and TRBJ2-7; TCRdb's D gene call, TRBD2, goes unchecked for lack of DNA. Germline V CDR1 and CDR2: KGHSH, LQKENI. The CDR3 sequence is 14 residues long. The CDR3 protein is CASSPLAGSYEQYF.

This rearrangement joins TRBV18 to TRBJ2-1; TCRdb outputs TRBD2, but without DNA this stays unchecked. CDR1 KGHSH and CDR2 LQKENI come from the germline V gene. The CDR3 length is 15 residues. CDR3 sequence: CASSPTSGVGVEQFF.

The V gene is TRBV20-1, the J gene TRBJ2-2; TCRdb selects TRBD2, and the lack of DNA leaves this call unchecked. Germline V gene lookup returns CDR1 DFQATT and CDR2 SNEGSKA (reference sequence). CDR3 size: 14 residues. CDR3 protein: CSARGFKREGELFF.

The chain couples TRBV27 to TRBJ1-1; the TCRdb D gene call, TRBD1, has no DNA to confirm it. The CDR3 covers 15 residues. CDR1 and CDR2 (germline): MNHEY, SMNVEV (reference sequence). Here the CDR3 reads CASSFRVGGNTEAFF.

The chain combines TRBV20-1 with TRBJ2-1; TCRdb outputs TRBD1, but without DNA this stays unchecked. This CDR3 has 14 residues. CDR1 and CDR2 from the germline V gene are DFQATT and SNEGSKA (reference sequence). CDR3 loop: CSAPPGTWDNEQFF.

This chain connects TRBV5-1 to TRBJ1-2. CDR1 is SGHRS and CDR2 is YFSETQ in the germline V gene. The CDR3 totals 14 residues. This CDR3 reads CASRRQGRDYGYTF.

The chain uses TRBV5-1 and TRBJ2-4; without DNA, the TCRdb call of TRBD2 cannot be checked. The CDR3 spans 14 residues. In germline, CDR1 is SGHRS, CDR2 YFSETQ. Here the CDR3 reads CASSWGLDGDIQYF.

The genes are TRBV7-3 and TRBJ2-1; the D gene TCRdb calls, TRBD2, cannot be checked with no DNA. The CDR3 length is 15 residues. Looked up from germline, CDR1 is SGHTA and CDR2 is FQGTGA. CDR3 loop: CASPESGRRPNEQFF.

The chain recombines TRBV9 with TRBJ2-3; TCRdb proposes TRBD2, but this gene call is untestable without DNA. CDR3 length: 16 residues. The germline V gene encodes CDR1 SGDLS and CDR2 YYNGEE. The CDR3: CASSARAGGYTDTQYF.

The rearrangement uses TRBV5-1 and TRBJ2-1; lacking DNA, the TRBD2 call made by TCRdb goes unchecked. Germline V gives CDR1 SGHRS, CDR2 YFSETQ. The CDR3 has 18 amino acids. CDR3 loop: CASSLGLAGGHGHNEQFF.

The chain carries TRBV6-6 and TRBJ1-4; the D call of TRBD1 rests on TCRdb alone, since no DNA is present to check it. The CDR3 totals 14 residues. CDR1 MNHNY and CDR2 SVGAGI come from the germline V gene (reference sequence). The chain's CDR3 is CASRPQGANEKLFF.

The chain joins TRBV7-2 to TRBJ2-1; TCRdb's assignment of TRBD2 cannot be checked, as there is no DNA. Germline assignment: CDR1 SGHTA and CDR2 FQGNSA. The CDR3 is 16 amino acids. CDR3 region: CASGKGWLAGGNEQFF.

This sequence joins TRBV7-6 and TRBJ1-3; TCRdb's assignment of TRBD1 cannot be checked, as there is no DNA. In germline, CDR1 is SGHVS, CDR2 FNYEAQ. CDR3 length: 15 amino acids. This CDR3 reads CASSRDRDSGNTIYF.

This chain uses TRBV14 with TRBJ1-2. Germline CDR1 SGHDN, CDR2 FVKESK. CDR3 size: 13 residues. The CDR3 loop is CASSQDLEGGYTF.

CDR3: CASSSNSGAGYGYTF. The chain employs TRBV18 and TRBJ1-2. Germline V lookup: CDR1 KGHSH, CDR2 LQKENI. The CDR3 is 15 residues long.

This chain links TRBV11-2 with TRBJ2-7; the D call from TCRdb, TRBD2, cannot be confirmed without DNA. Germline V gene lookup returns CDR1 SGHAT and CDR2 FQNNGV. The CDR3 covers 17 residues. This chain's CDR3 is CASSYLAGSLLNYEQYF.

This chain uses TRBV19 with TRBJ1-5. The CDR3 length is 16 residues. The germline gives CDR1 LNHDA, CDR2 SQIVND (reference sequence). The CDR3 here is CASSISQLYSNQPQHF.

The gene calls are TRBV27 and TRBJ1-3; TCRdb outputs TRBD1, but without DNA this stays unchecked. The CDR3 spans 13 residues. Per the germline V gene, CDR1 is MNHEY and CDR2 is SMNVEV (reference sequence). CDR3 region: CASSRGGGNTIYF.